This passage covers 24 T cell receptor beta chains from one sample sequenced in a study of T cells after yellow fever vaccination. TCRdb independently ran MiXCR on the 5' RACE reads; one entry per CDR3 protein. The top ten clones hold more than 12% of a sample with hundreds of thousands of distinct CDR3 sequences, about 13% of them seen once. The sequences come from PBMCs, collected on the day of the yellow fever booster vaccination. The receptor set was obtained from a young man who received the YFV17D yellow fever vaccine.

This clonotype was counted only a few times. The chain carries TRBV7-9 and TRBJ1-2; D is uncertain. The length of the CDR3 is 13 residues. CDR1 and CDR2 (germline): SEHNR, FQNEAQ (reference sequence). V lost 0 bases, J lost 4 bases, and 6 bases lay in between. CDR3 DNA sequence: TGTGCCAGCAGCTTAGCGCAAACCTATGGCTACACCTTC. This gives the protein CASSLAQTYGYTF.

The chain joins TRBV5-1 to TRBJ2-5; unclear D gene. Germline V lookup: CDR1 SGHRS, CDR2 YFSETQ. CDR3 length equals 15 residues. Between the trimmed V and J ends, which lost 1 base and 1 base, there was a span of 11 bases. CDR3 in amino acids: CASSLFLSGQETQYF. CDR3 coding DNA: TGCGCCAGCAGCTTGTTTTTATCTGGCCAAGAGACCCAGTACTTC.

This clonotype has a handful of counts. J is TRBJ2-3 and V is TRBV15; D gene unclear. V shed 4 bases and J shed 0 bases, with 5 bases lying between them. Germline V gives CDR1 LNHNV, CDR2 YYDKDF (reference sequence). CDR3 length: 13 residues. The DNA of the CDR3 is TGTGCCACCAGCATAATGAGCACAGATACGCAGTATTTT. Protein: CATSIMSTDTQYF.

This clonotype was counted at least ten times. This sequence joins TRBV7-8 and TRBJ2-1; D gene unclear. V lost 5 bases, J lost 0 bases, and 14 bases lay in between. Germline V gives CDR1 SGHVS, CDR2 FQNEAQ. This CDR3 region has 16 residues. The CDR3 spells CASSPDTGSSYNEQFF. CDR3 nucleotides: TGTGCCAGCAGCCCTGACACCGGCTCCTCCTACAATGAGCAGTTCTTC. Variable domain in full (rest from reference TRBV7-8 and TRBJ2-1): GAGVSQSPRYKVAKRGQDVALRCDPISGHVSLFWYQQALGQGPEFLTYFQNEAQLDKSGLPSDRFFAERPEGSVSTLKIQRTQQEDSAVYLCASSPDTGSSYNEQFFGPGTRLTVL.

This clonotype was seen a handful of times. The chain is built from TRBV9 and TRBJ2-3; 10 bases are a match to TRBD2. The germline gives CDR1 SGDLS, CDR2 YYNGEE. The CDR3 covers 15 residues. V lost 8 bases and J lost 1; bases outside the gene matches: 7. The CDR3 region is CASSVGTSGTDTQYF. CDR3 nucleotide sequence: TGTGCCAGTAGTGTGGGGACTAGCGGCACAGATACGCAGTATTTT.

This clonotype was seen only a few times. The chain employs TRBV7-3 and TRBJ2-1, with a weak D call TRBD2 (7 bases). Germline CDR1 SGHTA, CDR2 FQGTGA. This CDR3 contains 12 residues. V lost 5 bases and J 10 bases, leaving 12 bases between the germline ends. The CDR3 region is CASSGGAAEQFF. The DNA for the CDR3 is TGTGCCAGCAGCGGGGGGGCTGCAGAGCAGTTCTTC. Full variable domain (outside the CDR3, taken from reference TRBV7-3 and TRBJ2-1): GAGVSQTPSNKVTEKGKYVELRCDPISGHTALYWYRQSLGQGPEFLIYFQGTGAADDSGLPNDRFFAVRPEGSVSTLKIQRTERGDSAVYLCASSGGAAEQFFGPGTRLTVL.

This clonotype was seen only a few times. The J gene is TRBJ1-3, the V gene TRBV12-3 or TRBV12-4; no clear D. V lost 3 bases and J lost 0, with 9 bases in between. This CDR3 has 15 residues. The CDR3 nucleotides read TGTGCCAGCAGTTTCCGCCGAGACTCTGGAAACACCATATATTTT. This translates into CASSFRRDSGNTIYF.

There are many counts of this clonotype. One junction end disagrees with the germline gene, perhaps due to a read error. This sequence joins TRBV18 and TRBJ2-2; TRBD2 aligns across 9 bases. This CDR3 has 15 residues. The germline V gene encodes CDR1 KGHSH and CDR2 LQKENI. The CDR3 is CASSIAGANTGELFF. The CDR3 coding sequence is TGTGCCAGCTCAATAGCGGGAGCGAACACCGGAGAGCTGTTTTTT.

This rearrangement joins TRBV20-1 to TRBJ2-1; 7 bases fit TRBD2. The germline CDR1 and CDR2 sequences are DFQATT and SNEGSKA (reference sequence). This CDR3 region has 15 residues. The V segment lost 5 bases and the J segment 0 bases; nucleotides outside the gene matches: 7. The DNA of the CDR3 is TGCAGTGCTGTAGACGGCGGGAGCTCCTACAATGAGCAGTTCTTC. This translates into CSAVDGGSSYNEQFF.

The chain uses TRBV5-1 and TRBJ1-2; D not resolved. The V end lost 0 bases, the J end lost 3 bases, and 9 bases lay between the germline ends. There are 14 residues in the CDR3. Germline CDR1 SGHRS, CDR2 YFSETQ. The CDR3, as DNA: TGCGCCAGCAGCTTGGTTGGGGAGCACTATGGCTACACCTTC. Protein: CASSLVGEHYGYTF.

The chain joins TRBV3-1 to TRBJ2-7; D call uncertain. The CDR3 consists of 14 residues. V was shortened by 0 bases and J by 3 bases, with 9 bases between the two germline ends. The V gene's germline CDR1 is LGHDT and CDR2 YNNKEL (reference sequence). The CDR3 nucleotides are TGTGCCAGCAGCCAAGATCAGTATATCTACGAGCAGTACTTC. It specifies CASSQDQYIYEQYF.

The rearrangement uses TRBV20-1 and TRBJ2-5, with D perhaps being TRBD1 or TRBD2 (5 bases each). The CDR3 has 15 amino acids. Trimming removed 0 bases at V and 2 bases at J, with 13 bases between. Germline-derived CDR1 and CDR2 are DFQATT and SNEGSKA (reference sequence). This CDR3 is CSARDPGWGQETQYF. CDR3 nucleotide sequence: TGCAGTGCTAGAGATCCGGGATGGGGGCAAGAGACCCAGTACTTC.

This clonotype turned up a few times. This chain uses TRBV7-2 with TRBJ1-6, with a weak D call TRBD1 (5 bases). Germline CDR1 and CDR2: SGHTA and FQGNSA. CDR3 size: 14 residues. V lost 5 bases and J 7 bases, leaving 12 bases between the germline ends. In DNA, the CDR3 is TGTGCCAGCAGCGCAGGGTCGTGGAATTCACCCCTCCACTTT. This gives the protein CASSAGSWNSPLHF.

This chain links TRBV5-6 with TRBJ2-5, with 7 bases fitting TRBD1. Germline CDR1 SGHDT, CDR2 YYEEEE. V was clipped by 2 bases and J by 5 bases; unmatched bases: 3. The CDR3 contains 13 residues. Here the CDR3 reads CASSFQGDETQYF. DNA for the CDR3: TGTGCCAGCAGCTTTCAGGGGGATGAGACCCAGTACTTC.

The J gene is TRBJ2-6, the V gene TRBV5-6; the D is unclear. The ends were cut back, 2 bases at V and 1 base at J, with 7 bases in the middle. Per the germline V gene, CDR1 is SGHDT and CDR2 is YYEEEE. The CDR3 loop spans 15 amino acids. As DNA, the CDR3 is TGTGCCAGCAGCTTTTGGGCTTCTGGGGCCAACGTCCTGACTTTC. It codes for CASSFWASGANVLTF.

This clonotype came up a few times. Written as DNA, the CDR3 is TGTGCCAGCACCTTCGACTACGAGCAGTACTTC. As protein: CASTFDYEQYF. The V call is TRBV6-5, the J call TRBJ2-7; D is uncertain. The V end was cut by 7 bases, the J end by 3 bases, with 7 bases between. Germline values: CDR1 MNHEY, CDR2 SVGAGI. This CDR3 has 11 residues.

This clonotype was recorded many times. V gene TRBV7-2 combines with J gene TRBJ2-7; TRBD2 aligns across 8 bases. Germline CDR1 reads SGHTA; CDR2 reads FQGNSA. CDR3 size: 14 residues. V shed 1 base, J shed 2 bases, and the junction held 1 base outside the gene matches. CDR3 in amino acids: CASSLVREAYEQYF. In DNA, the CDR3 is TGTGCCAGCAGCTTAGTGCGGGAGGCCTACGAGCAGTACTTC.

V is TRBV7-2 and J is TRBJ1-5; possible D gene TRBD1, 5 bases. Germline assignment: CDR1 SGHTA and CDR2 FQGNSA. The CDR3 extends over 15 amino acids. Trimming shortened V by 1 base and J by 1 base, and 8 bases separated the two germline ends. The CDR3 loop reads CASSLGRVSNQPQHF. The CDR3 DNA reads TGTGCCAGCAGCTTAGGCAGGGTGAGCAATCAGCCCCAGCATTTT. Combining the CDR3 with reference TRBV7-2 and TRBJ1-5 gives the whole variable domain GAGVSQSPSNKVTEKGKDVELRCDPISGHTALYWYRQSLGQGLEFLIYFQGNSAPDKSGLPSDRFSAERTGGSVSTLTIQRTQQEDSAVYLCASSLGRVSNQPQHFGDGTRLSIL.

The chain has TRBV12-3 or TRBV12-4 and TRBJ2-7; D not resolved. CDR3 length equals 12 residues. Trimming took off 6 bases at V and 7 bases at J, with 13 bases between the two ends. The CDR3 reads CASSLREREQYF. The CDR3 bases are TGTGCCAGCAGCCTACGAGAGAGGGAGCAGTACTTC.

The chain has TRBV2 and TRBJ2-1, with 8 nucleotides matching TRBD2. The ends lost 3 bases at V and 13 bases at J; junction bases unmatched: 5. CDR1 and CDR2 (germline): SNHLY, FYNNEI. This CDR3 contains 12 residues. CDR3 sequence: CASSDSSGTQFF. CDR3 nucleotides: TGTGCCAGCAGTGACAGTAGCGGGACACAGTTCTTC. The complete variable domain, with remaining parts taken from reference TRBV2 and TRBJ2-1, reads EPEVTQTPSHQVTQMGQEVILRCVPISNHLYFYWYRQILGQKVEFLVSFYNNEISEKSEIFDDQFSVERPDGSNFTLKIRSTKLEDSAMYFCASSDSSGTQFFGPGTRLTVL.

This clonotype was seen only a few times. The chain joins TRBV7-9 to TRBJ2-7, with D tentatively TRBD2 (5 bases). The V gene's germline CDR1 is SEHNR and CDR2 FQNEAQ (reference sequence). The CDR3 runs to 15 residues. The ends were cut back, 5 bases at V and 2 bases at J, with 16 bases in the middle. In nucleotides, the CDR3 is TGTGCCAGCAGCAAAATGACTACCCCGGCCTACGAGCAGTACTTC. Protein: CASSKMTTPAYEQYF.

V gene TRBV12-3 or TRBV12-4 combines with J gene TRBJ1-4, with D possibly TRBD1 on 5 matching bases. The CDR3 covers 11 residues. Trimming shortened V by 8 bases and J by 8 bases, and 9 bases separated the two germline ends. CDR3 loop: CASRGLEKLFF. The CDR3 nucleotides are TGTGCCAGCCGGGGACTCGAAAAACTGTTTTTT.

The chain is built from TRBV27 and TRBJ2-1, with 11 bases that match TRBD2. V shed 2 bases and J 9 bases; nucleotides not matched to a gene: 9. The CDR3 runs 16 residues. The germline V gene encodes CDR1 MNHEY and CDR2 SMNVEV (reference sequence). This CDR3 reads CASSLLAGGSPVEQFF. The CDR3 nucleotides are TGTGCCAGCAGTTTACTAGCGGGAGGTTCACCTGTTGAGCAGTTCTTC.

The chain combines TRBV21-1 with TRBJ2-7; the table calls TRBD2, which could not be checked here. TRBV21-1 has pseudogene status. The CDR3 has 15 amino acids. CDR3 coding DNA: TGTGCCAGCGTCGACGGAGCGGGAGGGCCGAAAGAGCAGTACTTC. Its protein product is CASVDGAGGPKEQYF.